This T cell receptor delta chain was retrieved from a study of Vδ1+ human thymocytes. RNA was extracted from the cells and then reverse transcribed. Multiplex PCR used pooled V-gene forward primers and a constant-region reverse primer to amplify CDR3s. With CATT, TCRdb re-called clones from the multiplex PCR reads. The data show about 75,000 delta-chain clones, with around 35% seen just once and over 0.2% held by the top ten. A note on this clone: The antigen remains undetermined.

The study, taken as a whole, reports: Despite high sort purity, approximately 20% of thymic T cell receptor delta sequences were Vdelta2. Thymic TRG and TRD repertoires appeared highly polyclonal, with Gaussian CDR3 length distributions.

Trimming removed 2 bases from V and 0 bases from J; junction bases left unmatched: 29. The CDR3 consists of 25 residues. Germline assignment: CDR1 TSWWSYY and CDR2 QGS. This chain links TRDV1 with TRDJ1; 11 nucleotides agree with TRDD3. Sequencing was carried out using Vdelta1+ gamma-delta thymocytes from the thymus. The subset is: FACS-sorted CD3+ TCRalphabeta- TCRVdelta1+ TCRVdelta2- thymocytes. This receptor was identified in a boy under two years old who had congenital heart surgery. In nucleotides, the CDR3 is TGTGCTCTTGGGGAATCTTCCCCACCTGTGGTGGGGGATACGCTCATGTATAAGTACACCGATAAACTCATCTTT. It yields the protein CALGESSPPVVGDTLMYKYTDKLIF.